One T cell receptor beta chain is described in this entry. Its antigen is unidentified. Sequencing was performed with immunoSEQ multiplex PCR; in TCRdb, only in-frame clones are kept and a portion is missing. The table lists some 87,000 clones, approximately 83% of them singletons, with more than 2% in the top ten. This sample was included in a study of ipilimumab plus nivolumab after autologous stem cell transplantation. Study details: A median of roughly eight nivolumab and 5 ipilimumab doses were given.

Starting 14 to 28 days after autologous transplant, ipilimumab 1 mg/kg was given. Dosing: nivolumab 3 mg/kg IV, weeks 1, 4, 7, 10, then every two weeks to week 26. Study conclusions and caveats: TCR repertoire, Treg phenotype and gut microbiota reportedly support more study of this approach.

Germline CDR1 SGHNT, CDR2 YYREEE (reference sequence). The CDR3 covers 15 residues. V shed 4 bases and J 6 bases; nucleotides not matched to a gene: 7. The rearrangement uses TRBV5-4 and TRBJ1-6; TRBD1 matches 7 bases. The source material was PBMCs, sampled in a trial of ipilimumab plus nivolumab as post-transplant consolidation. The receptor's source is a male donor with diffuse large B-cell lymphoma. As DNA, the CDR3 is TGTGCCAGCAGCCCAACAGGGGATGGTAATTCACCCCTCCACTTT. Encoded protein: CASSPTGDGNSPLHF.